This TCR beta chain was recovered during a study of Ad26.COV2.S vaccination and SARS-CoV-2 variants. The wider study: Ad26.COV2.S shots went into the muscle once or twice, 56 days apart. Study-level findings and limits: Breadth, reportedly substantial, characterized the spike-specific CD8+ and CD4+ T cell responses after vaccination. Spike-specific TCR breadth in vaccine recipients exceeded that seen in placebo recipients.

Of note for this clone: The antigen is unknown.

This CDR3 comprises 15 residues. Germline V gene data show CDR1 as LNHDA and CDR2 as SQIVND (reference sequence). After removal of 6 bases from V and 6 bases from J, the junction contained 5 bases not matched to a gene. Data came from immunoSEQ multiplex PCR; TCRdb stores just in-frame clones and leaves some out. Of roughly 250,000 clones in the sample, approximately 88% are singletons; the top ten hold less than 3.5%. The treatment: over 15 received Ad26.COV2.S at low or high dose, single or two shots; about 5 received placebo; per-sample allocation not given. Sampling was performed 63 days after the first vaccine or placebo injection. This adult donor, from Boston, was 18-55 years old.

The sequencing used peripheral blood, collected in a trial of Ad26.COV2.S vaccine versus placebo. The origin of this receptor is a person aged 18-60 years who received the Ad26.COV2.S COVID-19 vaccine or a placebo. The chain joins TRBV19 to TRBJ2-1, with 13 bases fitting TRBD2. The DNA for the CDR3 is TGTGCCAGTAGAGATACTAGCGGGAGGGGCAATGAGCAGTTCTTC. The encoded protein is CASRDTSGRGNEQFF.